This passage covers 9 T cell receptor beta chains from one sample sequenced in a study of T-cell reconstitution after alpha-beta-depleted transplantation in children. A library of TCRbeta sequences, prepared with unique molecular identifiers, was generated. TCRdb called the PCR reads again in MiXCR, with one record for every CDR3 protein. The sample carries 500,000 or so distinct CDR3 sequences, roughly 33% recorded once. The sample here was PBMCs from the stem cell graft donor, taken from the stem cell graft. The receptors derive from a human donor who donated a stem cell graft to a child with aplastic anemia.

This clonotype was seen a few times. The chain links TRBV15 to TRBJ1-5; possible D gene TRBD1, 5 bases. CDR1 and CDR2 from the germline V gene are LNHNV and YYDKDF (reference sequence). The CDR3 has 16 residues. Trimming left V 0 bases short and J 0 bases short, with 9 bases between. CDR3 residues: CATSRDPTVSNQPQHF. The CDR3 nucleotides are TGTGCCACCAGCAGAGACCCGACAGTTAGCAATCAGCCCCAGCATTTT.

This clonotype showed up just a few times. The J gene is TRBJ2-2, the V gene TRBV5-1, with 9 bases matching TRBD1. The CDR3 consists of 15 residues. In germline, CDR1 is SGHRS, CDR2 YFSETQ. V shed 1 base and J 6 bases; nucleotides not matched to a gene: 4. Written as DNA, the CDR3 is TGCGCCAGCAGCTTGTTACAGGGGGCGCCCGGGGAGCTGTTTTTT. Translation gives CASSLLQGAPGELFF.

This clonotype was counted a few times. The chain employs TRBV29-1 and TRBJ2-3; TRBD2 agrees at 10 bases. Trimming took 4 bases from V and 0 from J; bases not matched to a gene: 4. The germline CDR1 and CDR2 sequences are SQVTM and ANQGSEA. The CDR3 extends over 15 amino acids. The CDR3: CSVGGTSESTDTQYF. The CDR3, as DNA: TGCAGCGTTGGAGGGACTAGCGAGAGCACAGATACGCAGTATTTT.

This clonotype was observed a handful of times. This sequence joins TRBV29-1 and TRBJ1-5, with D hard to call. The CDR3 length is 14 residues. The V end lost 7 bases, the J end lost 7 bases, and 20 bases lay between the germline ends. From germline, CDR1 is SQVTM and CDR2 ANQGSEA. The CDR3: CSALLTEREQPQHF. Written as DNA, the CDR3 is TGCAGCGCACTGTTGACCGAGAGGGAGCAGCCCCAGCATTTT.

This chain uses TRBV12-5 with TRBJ1-1, with D unclear. The CDR3 contains 14 residues. Looked up from germline, CDR1 is LGHNT and CDR2 is FRNRAP. Trimming left V 5 bases short and J 2 bases short, with 12 bases between. The CDR3 here is CASGVAHINTEAFF. The CDR3 DNA reads as TGTGCTAGTGGTGTCGCCCACATAAACACTGAAGCTTTCTTT.

The V call is TRBV25-1, the J call TRBJ1-2, with TRBD1 matching over 7 bases. This CDR3 has 19 residues. Germline V gives CDR1 MGHDK, CDR2 SYGVNS. With V trimmed by 1 base and J by 6 bases, 20 bases remained unmatched. The CDR3 loop reads CASSEWGTNVAGGMNGYTF. The DNA for the CDR3 is TGTGCCAGCAGTGAATGGGGCACCAATGTGGCAGGGGGGATGAATGGCTACACCTTC.

V is TRBV28 and J is TRBJ2-7, with 8 bases fitting TRBD1. Germline CDR1 reads MDHEN; CDR2 reads SYDVKM. The CDR3 is made up of 14 amino acids. After removal of 5 bases from V and 6 bases from J, the junction contained 9 bases not matched to a gene. The CDR3 coding sequence is TGTGCCAGCAGTCTAGATCGACAGGGGAGCGAGCAGTACTTC. Translation: CASSLDRQGSEQYF.

The rearrangement links TRBV6-1 to TRBJ2-1; TRBD2 agrees at 13 bases. V shed 6 bases, J shed 0 bases, and the junction held 5 bases outside the gene matches. Germline lookup yields CDR1 MNHNS and CDR2 SASEGT. The CDR3 has 17 residues. The CDR3 sequence: CASRSGLAGYSYNEQFF. The DNA for the CDR3 is TGTGCCAGCAGATCGGGACTAGCGGGATACTCCTACAATGAGCAGTTCTTC.

The genes are TRBV18 and TRBJ1-1; possible D gene TRBD1, 6 bases. This CDR3 contains 15 residues. Per the germline V gene, CDR1 is KGHSH and CDR2 is LQKENI. V was pared by 3 bases and J by 0 bases, with 11 bases between. The CDR3 bases are TGTGCCAGCTCACCCTCACAGGGCGTGAACACTGAAGCTTTCTTT. Protein sequence: CASSPSQGVNTEAFF.